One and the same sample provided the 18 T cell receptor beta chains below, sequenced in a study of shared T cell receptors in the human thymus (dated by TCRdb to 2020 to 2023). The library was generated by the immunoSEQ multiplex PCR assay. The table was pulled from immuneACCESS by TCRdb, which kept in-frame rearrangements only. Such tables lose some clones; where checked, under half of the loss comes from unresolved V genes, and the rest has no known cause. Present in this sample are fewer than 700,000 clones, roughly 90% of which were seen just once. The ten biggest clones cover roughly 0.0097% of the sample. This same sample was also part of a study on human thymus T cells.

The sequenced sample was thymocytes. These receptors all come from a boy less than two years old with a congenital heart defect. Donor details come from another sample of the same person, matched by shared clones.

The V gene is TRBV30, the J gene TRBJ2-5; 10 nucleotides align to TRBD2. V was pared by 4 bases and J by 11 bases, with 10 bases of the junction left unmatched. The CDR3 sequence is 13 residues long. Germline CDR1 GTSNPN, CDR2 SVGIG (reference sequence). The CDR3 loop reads CAWKPKRGGEQYF. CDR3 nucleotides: TGTGCCTGGAAACCTAAGCGGGGGGGGGAGCAGTACTTC.

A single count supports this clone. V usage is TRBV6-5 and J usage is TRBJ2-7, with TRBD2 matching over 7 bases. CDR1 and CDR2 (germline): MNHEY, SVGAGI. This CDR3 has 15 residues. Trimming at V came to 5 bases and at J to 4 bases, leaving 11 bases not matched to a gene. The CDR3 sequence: CASSKTSAIGYEQYF. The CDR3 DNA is TGTGCCAGCAGTAAAACTAGCGCCATAGGATACGAGCAGTACTTC.

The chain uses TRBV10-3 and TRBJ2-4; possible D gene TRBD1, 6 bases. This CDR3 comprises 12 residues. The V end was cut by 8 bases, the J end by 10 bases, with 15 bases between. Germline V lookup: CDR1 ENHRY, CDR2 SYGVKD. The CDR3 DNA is TGTGCCATCGGAGCGGAGCAGGGGATTCAGTACTTC. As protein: CAIGAEQGIQYF.

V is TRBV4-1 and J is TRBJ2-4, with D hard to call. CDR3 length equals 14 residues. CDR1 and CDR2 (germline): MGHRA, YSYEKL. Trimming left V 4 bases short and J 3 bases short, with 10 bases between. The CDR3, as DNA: TGCGCCAGCAGCCCTACCCCAAGCAAAAACATTCAGTACTTC. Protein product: CASSPTPSKNIQYF.

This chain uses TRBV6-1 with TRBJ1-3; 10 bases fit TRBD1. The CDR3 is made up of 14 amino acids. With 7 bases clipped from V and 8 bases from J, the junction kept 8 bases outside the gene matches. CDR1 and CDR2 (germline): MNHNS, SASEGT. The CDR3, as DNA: TGTGCCAGCAATCCGGACAGGGGGACAGACACCATATATTTT. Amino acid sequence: CASNPDRGTDTIYF.

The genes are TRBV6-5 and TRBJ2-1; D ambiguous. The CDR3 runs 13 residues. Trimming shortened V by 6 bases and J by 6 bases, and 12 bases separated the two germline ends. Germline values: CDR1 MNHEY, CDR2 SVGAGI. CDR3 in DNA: TGTGCCAGCAGCCCCTTGATGAGCAATGAGCAGTTCTTC. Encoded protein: CASSPLMSNEQFF.

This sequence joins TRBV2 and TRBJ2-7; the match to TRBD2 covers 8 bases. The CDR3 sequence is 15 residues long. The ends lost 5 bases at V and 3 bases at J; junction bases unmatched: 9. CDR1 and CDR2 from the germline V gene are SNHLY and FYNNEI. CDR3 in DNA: TGTGCCAGCAGTCCCACTAGCGGCGCAGTCTACGAGCAGTACTTC. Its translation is CASSPTSGAVYEQYF.

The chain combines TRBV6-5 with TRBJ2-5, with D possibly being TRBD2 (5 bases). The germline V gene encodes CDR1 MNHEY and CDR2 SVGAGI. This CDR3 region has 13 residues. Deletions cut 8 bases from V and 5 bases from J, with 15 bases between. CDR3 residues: CASSSGPRETQYF. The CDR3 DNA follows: TGTGCCAGCTCGAGCGGCCCGAGGGAGACCCAGTACTTC.

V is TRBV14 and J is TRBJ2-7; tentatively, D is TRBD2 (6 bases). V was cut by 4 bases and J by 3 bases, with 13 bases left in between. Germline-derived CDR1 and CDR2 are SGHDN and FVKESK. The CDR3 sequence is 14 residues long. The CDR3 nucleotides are TGTGCCAGCAGCCCCTTAGCGGTTAGCTACGAGCAGTACTTC. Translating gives CASSPLAVSYEQYF.

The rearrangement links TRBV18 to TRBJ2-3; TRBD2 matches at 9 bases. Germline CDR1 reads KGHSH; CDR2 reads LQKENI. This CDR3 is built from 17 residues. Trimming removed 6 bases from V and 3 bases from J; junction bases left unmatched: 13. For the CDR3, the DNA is TGTGCCAGCTCCCCGGGACTAGCATCGGCATTGACAGATACGCAGTATTTT. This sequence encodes CASSPGLASALTDTQYF.

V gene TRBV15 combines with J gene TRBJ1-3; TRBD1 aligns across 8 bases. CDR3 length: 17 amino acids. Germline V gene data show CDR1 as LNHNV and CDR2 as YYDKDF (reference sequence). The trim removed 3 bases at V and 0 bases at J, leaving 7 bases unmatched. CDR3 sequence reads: CATSRDRDRNSGNTIYF. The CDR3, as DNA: TGTGCCACCAGCAGGGACCGGGACAGGAACTCTGGAAACACCATATATTTT.

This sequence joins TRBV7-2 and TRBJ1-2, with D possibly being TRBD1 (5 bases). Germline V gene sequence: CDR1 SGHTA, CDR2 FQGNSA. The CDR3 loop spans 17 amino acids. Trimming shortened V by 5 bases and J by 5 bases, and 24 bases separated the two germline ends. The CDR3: CASSRAPAGQRRYGYTF. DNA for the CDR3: TGTGCCAGCAGCCGAGCCCCCGCTGGACAACGCCGGTATGGCTACACCTTC.

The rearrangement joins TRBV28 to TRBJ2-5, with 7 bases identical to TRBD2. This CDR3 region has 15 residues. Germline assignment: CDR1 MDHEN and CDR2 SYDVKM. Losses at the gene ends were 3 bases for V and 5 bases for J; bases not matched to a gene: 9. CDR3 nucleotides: TGTGCCAGCAGTTTGGGAGGGGCGTTTGTGGAGACCCAGTACTTC. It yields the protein CASSLGGAFVETQYF. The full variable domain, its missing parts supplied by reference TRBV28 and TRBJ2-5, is DVKVTQSSRYLVKRTGEKVFLECVQDMDHENMFWYRQDPGLGLRLIYFSYDVKMKEKGDIPEGYSVSREKKERFSLILESASTNQTSMYLCASSLGGAFVETQYFGPGTRLLVL.

The CDR3 coding sequence is TGTGCCAGCAGCTTAGGCCCCACACTACTAGCGGCGCCCACAGATACGCAGTATTTT. Its translation: CASSLGPTLLAAPTDTQYF. The V call is TRBV11-3, the J call TRBJ2-3, with 8 nucleotides matching TRBD2. V lost 1 base and J lost 2; bases outside the gene matches: 14. Germline V lookup: CDR1 SGHNT, CDR2 YENEEA. The CDR3 length is 19 residues.

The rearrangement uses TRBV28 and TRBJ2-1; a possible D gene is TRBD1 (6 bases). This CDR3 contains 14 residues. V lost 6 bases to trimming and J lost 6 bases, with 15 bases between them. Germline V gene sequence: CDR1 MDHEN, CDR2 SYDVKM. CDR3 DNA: TGTGCCAGCAGAACCCAACAGGGTATCAATGAGCAGTTCTTC. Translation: CASRTQQGINEQFF.

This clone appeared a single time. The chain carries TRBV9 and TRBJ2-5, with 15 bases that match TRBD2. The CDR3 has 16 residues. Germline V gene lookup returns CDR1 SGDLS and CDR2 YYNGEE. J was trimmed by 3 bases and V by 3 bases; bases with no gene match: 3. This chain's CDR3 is CASSARTSGREETQYF. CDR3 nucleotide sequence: TGTGCCAGCAGCGCCCGGACTAGCGGGAGGGAAGAGACCCAGTACTTC.

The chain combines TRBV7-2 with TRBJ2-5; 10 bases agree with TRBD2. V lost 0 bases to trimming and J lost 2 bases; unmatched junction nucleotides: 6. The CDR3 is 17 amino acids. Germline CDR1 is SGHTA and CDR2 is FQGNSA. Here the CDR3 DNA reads TGTGCCAGCAGCTTAGCTAGGACTAGCGGACCACAAGAGACCCAGTACTTC. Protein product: CASSLARTSGPQETQYF.

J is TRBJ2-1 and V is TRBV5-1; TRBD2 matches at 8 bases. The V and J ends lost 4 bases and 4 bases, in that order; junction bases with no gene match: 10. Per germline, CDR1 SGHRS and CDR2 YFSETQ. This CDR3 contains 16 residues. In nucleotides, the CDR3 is TGCGCCAGCAGCATTCAGGGACTAGAAAAATACAATGAGCAGTTCTTC. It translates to CASSIQGLEKYNEQFF.